This record looks at one T cell receptor beta chain sequence and its context. Its antigen remains unidentified. One base away there is no much larger clone; base qualities are not given. The sample comes from a study of CD8 T cells in Susac syndrome (dated by TCRdb to the late 2010s). Study-level background: Repertoire sequencing was used to test whether CD8+ T cell activation and differentiation in Susac syndrome was antigen driven.

RNA was extracted using the RNeasy kit, and about 0.5 to 1 microgram was reverse transcribed with random hexamers. TCR beta CDR3 regions were amplified with the immunoSEQ multiplex PCR assay covering 54 Vbeta and 13 Jbeta segments. PCR amplification bias was corrected by using a synthetic template baseline for primer optimization and computational correction. The paper's data handling went like this. Reads were annotated to V, D and J genes according to IMGT and were analyzed with immunoSEQ Analyzer, with only productive sequences retained. Clonality was calculated as one minus the Shannon entropy normalized by log2 of the number of productive unique sequences. Public and private clones were assessed among the 100 most prevalent clones of each patient and control. Susac-specific clones were defined as absent from healthy and MS cohorts, around 1,000 published viral clones and other ImmuneACCESS disease sequences. TCRdb cleaned the public reads at Q25 with fastp, built clones with MiXCR and kept in-frame beta chains. Under each unique CDR3 protein, matching rows form one entry showing the most common genes and DNA. The V and J calls and clone size are TCRdb's, not the authors'. The sample yields 150,000 or so distinct CDR3 sequences; just under 95% were counted once. The top ten clonotypes cover over 0.11% of the sample.

High-throughput TCR beta sequencing profiled peripheral blood CD8+ and CD4+ T cells from healthy donors, Susac syndrome patients and multiple sclerosis patients. Healthy donors were age- and sex-matched controls. Bulk CD8+ and CD4+ T cells were purified by magnetic negative isolation, while CD8+ TEMRA cells were enriched using FACS. Blood was collected in EDTA tubes and processed within 24 hours, with PBMCs isolated through density gradient centrifugation. PBMCs intended for TCR sequencing were frozen in liquid nitrogen and were later thawed in a 37 degrees C water bath. The sorted or isolated CD4+, CD8+ and CD8+ TEMRA cells had a purity of 90% or higher. What the authors observed across the whole study: The number of individuals in the TCR sequencing and HLA analysis was acknowledged as relatively small.

V trim: 1 base; J trim: 9 bases; unmatched bases: 4. The CDR3 sequence holds 13 residues, the cysteine and phenylalanine included. Just the 39-base CDR3 DNA is kept, in frame starting at base 1. The germline V gene supplies CDR1 SGHTS and CDR2 YDEGEE. This TCR came from a human donor in good health. Recombination connected TRBV5-8 to TRBJ2-4, with 7 middle bases fitting TRBD1. The specimen sequenced was CD4+ T cells from PBMCs. The CDR3 in this case is CASSLNRGTIQYF. At the DNA level, the sequence is TGTGCCAGCAGCTTGAACAGGGGAACCATTCAGTACTTC.